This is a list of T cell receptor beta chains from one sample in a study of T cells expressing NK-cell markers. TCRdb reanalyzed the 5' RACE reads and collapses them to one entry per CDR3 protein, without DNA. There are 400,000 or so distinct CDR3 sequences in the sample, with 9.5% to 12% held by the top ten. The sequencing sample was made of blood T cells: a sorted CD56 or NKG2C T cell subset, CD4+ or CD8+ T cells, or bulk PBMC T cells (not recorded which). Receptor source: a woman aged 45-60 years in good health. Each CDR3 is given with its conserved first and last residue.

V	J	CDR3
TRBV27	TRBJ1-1	CASSIRERTEAFF
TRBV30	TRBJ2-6	CARDTSSGANVLTF
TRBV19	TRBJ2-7	CASSKGQGSGEQYF
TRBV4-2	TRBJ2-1	CASSQHGTSGRREQFF
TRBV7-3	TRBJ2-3	CASSYGASSDTQYF
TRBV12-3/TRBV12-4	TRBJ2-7	CASSLALDSPYEQYF
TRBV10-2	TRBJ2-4	CASVGGLAKNIQYF
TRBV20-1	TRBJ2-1	CSAYASDRGEQFF
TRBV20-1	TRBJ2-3	CSARGAVPPEIAESTDTQYF
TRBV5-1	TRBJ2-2	CASSLAGRARGELFF
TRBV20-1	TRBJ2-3	CSAYGGTGFTDTQYF
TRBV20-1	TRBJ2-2	CSARDRQGGAGELFF
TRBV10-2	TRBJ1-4	CASSADRRGELFF
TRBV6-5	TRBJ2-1	CASSYSAGPGSWNEQFF
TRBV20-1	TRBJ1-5	CSASTGDSNQPQHF
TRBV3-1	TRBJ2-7	CASSDRDRSYEQYF
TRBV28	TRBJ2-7	CASRGLGEQYF
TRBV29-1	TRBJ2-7	CSVEMADRSYEQYF
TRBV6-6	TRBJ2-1	CASSYPAGGDYNEQFF
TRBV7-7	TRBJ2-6	CASSLEPGVFSGANVLTF
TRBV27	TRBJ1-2	CASSRLEGRNGYTF
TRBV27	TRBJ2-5	CASSLSASGRLVAQYF
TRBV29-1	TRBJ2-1	CSVRATSNEQFF
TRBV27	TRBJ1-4	CASSFGLSNNEKLFF
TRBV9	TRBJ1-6	CASSVVWENSPLHF
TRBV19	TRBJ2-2	CASSIPGQGATGELFF
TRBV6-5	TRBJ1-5	CASSYLENQPQHF
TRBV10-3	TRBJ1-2	CAISEESVYGYTF
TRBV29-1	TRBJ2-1	CSKTSGRAGHEQFF
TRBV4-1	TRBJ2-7	CASSLAGSIHEQYF
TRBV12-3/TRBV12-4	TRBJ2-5	CASSFLAGLQETQYF
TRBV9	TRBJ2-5	CASSVEGQGSQETQYF
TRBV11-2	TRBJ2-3	CASSAGTSGLGDTQYF
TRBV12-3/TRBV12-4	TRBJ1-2	CASRITGTAFYGYTF
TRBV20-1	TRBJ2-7	CSASPLADYEQYF
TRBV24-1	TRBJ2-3	CATSDRQTAGTDTQYF
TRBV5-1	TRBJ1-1	CASSLQGNQNTEAFF
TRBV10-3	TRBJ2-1	CAISDRVGNNEQFF
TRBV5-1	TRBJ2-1	CASSLSLTGVDNEQFF
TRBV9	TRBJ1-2	CASSDDGSYGYTF
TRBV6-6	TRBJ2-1	CASSPGTGSLLAEQFF
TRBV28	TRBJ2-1	CASTWGAYNEQFF
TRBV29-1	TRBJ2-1	CSVDVGVGEQFF
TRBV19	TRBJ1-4	CASSIHRTGSNEKLFF
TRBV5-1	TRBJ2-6	CASSLKGGASGANVLTF
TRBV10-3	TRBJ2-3	CAISVKQPAYTQYF
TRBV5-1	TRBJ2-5	CASRTGTSGSRETQYF
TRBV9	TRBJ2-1	CASSLGAAGNEQFF
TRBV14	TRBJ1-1	CASSPVLGGIDTEAFF
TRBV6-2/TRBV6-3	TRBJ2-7	CASSYPGGSYEQYF
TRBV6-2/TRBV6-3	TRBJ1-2	CASSMPHYGYTF
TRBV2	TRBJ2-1	CASTLFGLAGVDEQFF
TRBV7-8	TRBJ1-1	CASSLRQGLAEAFF
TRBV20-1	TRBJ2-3	CSARVSRKWKPDTQYF
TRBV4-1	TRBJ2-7	CASSQEYADRQYF
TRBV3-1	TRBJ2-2	CASSQGTPRGGELFF
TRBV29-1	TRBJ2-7	CSVSMNSYEQYF
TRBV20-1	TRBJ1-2	CSAREAATDSNYGYTF